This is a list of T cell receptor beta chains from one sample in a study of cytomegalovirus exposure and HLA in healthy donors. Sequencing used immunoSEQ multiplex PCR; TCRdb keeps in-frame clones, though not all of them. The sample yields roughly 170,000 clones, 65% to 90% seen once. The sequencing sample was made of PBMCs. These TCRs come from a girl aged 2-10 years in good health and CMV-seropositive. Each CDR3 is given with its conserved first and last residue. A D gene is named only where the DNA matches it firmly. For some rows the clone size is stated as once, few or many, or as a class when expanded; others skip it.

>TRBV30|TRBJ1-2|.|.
CAWGGSYGYTF
TGTGCCTGGGGAGGGTCATATGGCTACACCTTC
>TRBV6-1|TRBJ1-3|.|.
CASSEDSSGNTIYF
TGTGCCAGCAGTGAGGACAGCTCTGGAAACACCATATATTTT
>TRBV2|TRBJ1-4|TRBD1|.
CASRPTGANEKLFF
TGTGCCAGCAGGCCGACAGGGGCTAATGAAAAACTGTTTTTT
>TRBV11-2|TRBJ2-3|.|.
CASSPTTRSTDTQYF
TGTGCCAGCAGCCCGACGACTAGGAGCACAGATACGCAGTATTTT
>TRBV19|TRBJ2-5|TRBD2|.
CASSSTSGRTSRETQYF
TGTGCCAGTAGTTCAACTAGCGGGAGGACCAGCCGCGAGACCCAGTACTTC
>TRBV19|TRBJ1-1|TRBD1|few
CASSQYRGRTEAFF
TGTGCCAGTAGTCAATACAGGGGGAGGACTGAAGCTTTCTTT
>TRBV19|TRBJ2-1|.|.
CASSIGDRGAFF
TGTGCCAGTAGTATAGGGGATCGGGGGGCGTTCTTC
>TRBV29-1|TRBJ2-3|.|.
CSQGDTDTQYF
TGTAGCCAGGGTGACACAGATACGCAGTATTTT
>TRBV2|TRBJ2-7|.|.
CASRRYNTYEQYF
TGTGCCAGCAGGAGGTATAATACCTACGAGCAGTACTTC
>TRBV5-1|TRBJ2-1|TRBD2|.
CASSTTLAGKVGEQFF
TGCGCCAGCAGCACAACTCTAGCGGGAAAAGTCGGTGAGCAGTTCTTC
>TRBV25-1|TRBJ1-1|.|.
CASSPIGSGAEAFF
TGTGCCAGCAGTCCTATAGGGTCGGGGGCTGAAGCTTTCTTT
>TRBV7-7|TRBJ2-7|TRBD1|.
CASSLGQGTYEQYF
TGTGCTAGCAGCTTAGGACAGGGGACCTACGAGCAGTACTTC
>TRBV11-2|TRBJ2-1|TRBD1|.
CASSLANRGQSYNEQFF
TGTGCCAGCAGCTTAGCAAACAGGGGGCAATCCTACAATGAGCAGTTCTTC
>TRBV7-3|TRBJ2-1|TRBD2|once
CASRLAGEYNEQFF
TGTGCCAGCAGGCTAGCGGGGGAATACAATGAGCAGTTCTTC
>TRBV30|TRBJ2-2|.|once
CAWGPGGNGAGELFF
TGTGCCTGGGGCCCGGGCGGGAACGGAGCCGGGGAGCTGTTTTTT
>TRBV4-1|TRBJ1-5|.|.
CASSQEIGGDSNQPQHF
TGCGCCAGCAGCCAAGAAATAGGGGGGGATAGCAATCAGCCCCAGCATTTT
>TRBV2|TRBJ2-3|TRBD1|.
CASRGYRGRLKDTQYF
TGTGCCAGCAGGGGTTACAGGGGGCGGTTGAAAGATACGCAGTATTTT
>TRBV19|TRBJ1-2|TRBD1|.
CASTDRATYGYTF
TGTGCCAGTACTGACAGGGCAACCTATGGCTACACCTTC
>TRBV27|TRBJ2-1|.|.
CASSSPGREQFF
TGTGCCAGCAGCTCCCCGGGGAGGGAGCAGTTCTTC
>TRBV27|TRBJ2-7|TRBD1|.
CASSYDRGYEQYF
TGTGCCAGCAGTTATGACAGGGGCTACGAGCAGTACTTC
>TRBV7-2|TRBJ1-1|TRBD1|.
CASSWDRGGTEAFF
TGTGCCAGCAGCTGGGACAGGGGGGGCACTGAAGCTTTCTTT
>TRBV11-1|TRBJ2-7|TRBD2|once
CASSLDETSGRFSYEQYF
TGTGCCAGCAGCTTAGACGAGACTAGCGGGCGATTCTCCTACGAGCAGTACTTC
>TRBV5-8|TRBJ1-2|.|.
CASSLVQYGYTF
TGTGCCAGCAGCTTGGTCCAATATGGCTACACCTTC
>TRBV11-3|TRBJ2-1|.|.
CASTLGAYNEQFF
TGTGCCAGCACCCTGGGGGCTTACAATGAGCAGTTCTTC